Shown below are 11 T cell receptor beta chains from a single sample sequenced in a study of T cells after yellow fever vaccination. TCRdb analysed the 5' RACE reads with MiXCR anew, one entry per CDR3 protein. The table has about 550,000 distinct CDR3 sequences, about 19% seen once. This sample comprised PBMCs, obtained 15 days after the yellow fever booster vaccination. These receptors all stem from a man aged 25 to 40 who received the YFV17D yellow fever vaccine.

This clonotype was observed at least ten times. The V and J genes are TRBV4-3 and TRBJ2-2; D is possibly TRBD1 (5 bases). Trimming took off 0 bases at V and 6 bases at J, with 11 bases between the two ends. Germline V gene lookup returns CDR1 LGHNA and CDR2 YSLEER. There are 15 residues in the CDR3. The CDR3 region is CASSQEQGFAGELFF. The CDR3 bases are TGCGCCAGCAGCCAAGAGCAGGGCTTTGCCGGGGAGCTGTTTTTT.

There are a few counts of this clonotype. As DNA, the CDR3 is TGCGCCAGCAGCTTGAGTGGGACAGAATACCAAGAGACCCAGTACTTC. Protein product: CASSLSGTEYQETQYF. The V gene is TRBV5-1, the J gene TRBJ2-5, with TRBD1 matching over 7 bases. J gave up 0 bases and V 1 base, and 6 bases lay outside the gene matches. The CDR3 contains 16 residues. The germline V gene has CDR1 SGHRS and CDR2 YFSETQ.

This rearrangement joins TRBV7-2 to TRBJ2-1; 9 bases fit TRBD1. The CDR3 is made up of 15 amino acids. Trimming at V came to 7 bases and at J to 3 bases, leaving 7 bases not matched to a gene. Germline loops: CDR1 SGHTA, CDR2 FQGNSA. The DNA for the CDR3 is TGTGCCAGCACAAAGGGGGACAGGGACTACAATGAGCAGTTCTTC. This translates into CASTKGDRDYNEQFF.

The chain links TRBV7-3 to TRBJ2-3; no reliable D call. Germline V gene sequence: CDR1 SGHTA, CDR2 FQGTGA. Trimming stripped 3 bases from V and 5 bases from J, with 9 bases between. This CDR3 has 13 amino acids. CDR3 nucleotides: TGTGCCAGCAGCTTTAGTGTAAGAGATACGCAGTATTTT. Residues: CASSFSVRDTQYF.

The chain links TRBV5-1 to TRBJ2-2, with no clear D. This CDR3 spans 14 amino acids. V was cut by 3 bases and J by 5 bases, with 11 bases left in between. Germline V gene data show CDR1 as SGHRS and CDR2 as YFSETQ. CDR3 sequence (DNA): TGCGCCAGCAGCTCGTTAGCTATTACCGGGGAGCTGTTTTTT. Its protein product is CASSSLAITGELFF.

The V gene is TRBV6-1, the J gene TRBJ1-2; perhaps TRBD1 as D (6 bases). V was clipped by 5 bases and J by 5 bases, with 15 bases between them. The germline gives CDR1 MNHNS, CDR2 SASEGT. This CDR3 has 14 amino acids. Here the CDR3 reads CASSLGGQPYGYTF. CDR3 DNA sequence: TGTGCCAGCAGTCTAGGCGGACAGCCTTATGGCTACACCTTC.

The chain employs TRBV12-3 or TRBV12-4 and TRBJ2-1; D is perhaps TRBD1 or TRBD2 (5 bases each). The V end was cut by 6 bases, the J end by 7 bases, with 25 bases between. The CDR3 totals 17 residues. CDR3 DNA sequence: TGTGCCAGCAGCCTTGGATGGCTGGGGACCGCGGGTAATGAGCAGTTCTTC. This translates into CASSLGWLGTAGNEQFF.

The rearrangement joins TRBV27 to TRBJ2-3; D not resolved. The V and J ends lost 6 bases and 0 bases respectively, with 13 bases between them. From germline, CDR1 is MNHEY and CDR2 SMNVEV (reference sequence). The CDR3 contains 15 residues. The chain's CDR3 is CASSRPDVSTDTQYF. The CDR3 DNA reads TGTGCCAGCAGCCGACCAGACGTCAGCACAGATACGCAGTATTTT.

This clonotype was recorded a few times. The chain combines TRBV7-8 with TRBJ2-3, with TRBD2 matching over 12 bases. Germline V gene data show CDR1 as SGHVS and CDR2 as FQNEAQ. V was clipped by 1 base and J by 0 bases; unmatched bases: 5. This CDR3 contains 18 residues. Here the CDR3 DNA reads TGTGCCAGCAGCTTAGAGGGACTAGCGGGCGTTAGCACAGATACGCAGTATTTT. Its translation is CASSLEGLAGVSTDTQYF. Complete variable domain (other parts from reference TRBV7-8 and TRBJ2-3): GAGVSQSPRYKVAKRGQDVALRCDPISGHVSLFWYQQALGQGPEFLTYFQNEAQLDKSGLPSDRFFAERPEGSVSTLKIQRTQQEDSAVYLCASSLEGLAGVSTDTQYFGPGTRLTVL.

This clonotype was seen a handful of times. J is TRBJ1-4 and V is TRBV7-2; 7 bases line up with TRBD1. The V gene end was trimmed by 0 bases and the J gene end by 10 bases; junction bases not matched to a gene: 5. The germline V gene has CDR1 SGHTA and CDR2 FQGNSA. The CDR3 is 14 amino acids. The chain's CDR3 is CASSLAGTEGKLFF. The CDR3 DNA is TGTGCCAGCAGCTTAGCGGGGACAGAGGGAAAACTGTTTTTT.

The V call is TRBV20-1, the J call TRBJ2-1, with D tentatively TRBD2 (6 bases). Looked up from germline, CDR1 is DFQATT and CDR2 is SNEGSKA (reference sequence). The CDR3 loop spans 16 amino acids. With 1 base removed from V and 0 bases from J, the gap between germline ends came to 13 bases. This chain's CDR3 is CSARVASESSYNEQFF. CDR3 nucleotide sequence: TGCAGTGCTAGAGTGGCTAGCGAGAGCTCCTACAATGAGCAGTTCTTC.